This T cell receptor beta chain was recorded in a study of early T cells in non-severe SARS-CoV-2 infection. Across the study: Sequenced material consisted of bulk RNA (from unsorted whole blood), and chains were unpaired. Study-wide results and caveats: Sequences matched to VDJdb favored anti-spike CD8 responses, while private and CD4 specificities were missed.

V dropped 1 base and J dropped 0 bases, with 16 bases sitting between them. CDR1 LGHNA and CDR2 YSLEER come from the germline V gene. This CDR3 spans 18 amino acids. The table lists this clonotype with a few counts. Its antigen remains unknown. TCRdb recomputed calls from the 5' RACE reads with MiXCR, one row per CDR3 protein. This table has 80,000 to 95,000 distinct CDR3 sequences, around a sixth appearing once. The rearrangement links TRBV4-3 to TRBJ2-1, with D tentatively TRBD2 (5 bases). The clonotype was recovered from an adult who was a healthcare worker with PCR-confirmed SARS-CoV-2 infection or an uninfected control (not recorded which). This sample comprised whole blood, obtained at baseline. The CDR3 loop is CASSQVGVADSSYNEQFF. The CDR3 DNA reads TGCGCCAGCAGCCAAGTAGGAGTCGCGGACTCCTCCTACAATGAGCAGTTCTTC.